Presented here are 32 T cell receptor beta chains from one specimen sequenced in a study of blood T cell repertoires in COVID-19. Assay used: immunoSEQ multiplex PCR; TCRdb lists only in-frame clones, some missing. The table lists roughly 150,000 clones, 65% to 85% of them singletons, with roughly 13% in the top ten. The specimen sequenced was peripheral blood. Source of these receptors: a woman at least 80 years old with acute or convalescent COVID-19.

A single count supports this clone. The J gene is TRBJ2-1, the V gene TRBV11-1, with 8 bases fitting TRBD2. Trimming at V came to 4 bases and at J to 4 bases, leaving 6 bases not matched to a gene. CDR3 size: 15 residues. CDR1 SGHAT and CDR2 FQDESV come from the germline V gene (reference sequence). The CDR3 bases are TGTGCCAGCAGCTCCCCGGGAGGGGGATACAATGAGCAGTTCTTC. Translation: CASSSPGGGYNEQFF.

This clone has just one count. This sequence joins TRBV11-2 and TRBJ1-2, with D tentatively TRBD1 (5 bases). This CDR3 region has 17 residues. Germline-derived CDR1 and CDR2 are SGHAT and FQNNGV. V shed 2 bases and J shed 7 bases, with 23 bases lying between them. CDR3 region: CASSLSVLGGLGSGYTF. The CDR3 nucleotides read TGTGCCAGCAGCTTATCCGTATTGGGGGGTCTCGGGAGTGGCTACACCTTC. Based on the CDR3 plus reference TRBV11-2 and TRBJ1-2, the full variable domain is EAGVAQSPRYKIIEKRQSVAFWCNPISGHATLYWYQQILGQGPKLLIQFQNNGVVDDSQLPKDRFSAERLKGVDSTLKIQPAKLEDSAVYLCASSLSVLGGLGSGYTFGSGTRLTVV.

The chain links TRBV28 to TRBJ2-7; TRBD1 might be the D (5 bases). Trimming took 7 bases from V and 1 from J, leaving 11 bases between them. The CDR3 length is 13 residues. Germline CDR1 reads MDHEN; CDR2 reads SYDVKM. CDR3 nucleotide sequence: TGTGCCAGCAACTTGGGGCTTTCCTACGAGCAGTACTTC. It codes for CASNLGLSYEQYF.

This chain uses TRBV12-3 or TRBV12-4 with TRBJ1-4, with 7 nucleotides matching TRBD1. The CDR3 covers 13 residues. Losses at the gene ends were 5 bases for V and 8 bases for J; bases not matched to a gene: 5. CDR3 region: CASSLGQVEKLFF. CDR3 DNA: TGTGCCAGCAGTCTCGGACAGGTAGAAAAACTGTTTTTT.

The V call is TRBV28, the J call TRBJ1-4, with D unresolved. Germline values: CDR1 MDHEN, CDR2 SYDVKM. This CDR3 is built from 18 residues. Deletions cut 8 bases from V and 0 bases from J, with 22 bases between. The CDR3, as DNA: TGTGCCAGCTCCCCCGGGTTTATTTTTGTTGCAACTAATGAAAAACTGTTTTTT. This translates into CASSPGFIFVATNEKLFF.

The chain couples TRBV28 to TRBJ2-1; the D gene is possibly TRBD2 (6 bases). This CDR3 is 15 amino acids long. Per germline, CDR1 MDHEN and CDR2 SYDVKM. Trimming removed 4 bases from V and 6 bases from J, with 16 bases in between. CDR3 coding DNA: TGTGCCAGCAGTTCGCCGGGACTTGGGGGCAATGAGCAGTTCTTC. It encodes CASSSPGLGGNEQFF.

The chain uses TRBV19 and TRBJ1-6; TRBD1 is a possible D gene (6 bases). CDR3 length equals 16 residues. Germline loops: CDR1 LNHDA, CDR2 SQIVND (reference sequence). V gave up 5 bases and J gave up 4 bases, with 15 bases separating them. CDR3 DNA: TGTGCCAGTAGTCCCACAGGGAGCGCGTATAATTCACCCCTCCACTTT. Protein product: CASSPTGSAYNSPLHF.

The chain uses TRBV5-4 and TRBJ1-1, with TRBD1 identical over 7 bases. V shed 2 bases and J 3 bases; nucleotides not matched to a gene: 4. The CDR3 runs 14 residues. Germline CDR1 SGHNT, CDR2 YYREEE (reference sequence). This CDR3 is CASSFPDRDTEAFF. CDR3 bases: TGTGCCAGCAGCTTCCCTGACAGGGACACTGAAGCTTTCTTT. The full variable domain, in which reference TRBV5-4 and TRBJ1-1 provide the parts outside the CDR3, is ETGVTQSPTHLIKTRGQQVTLRCSSQSGHNTVSWYQQALGQGPQFIFQYYREEENGRGNFPPRFSGLQFPNYSSELNVNALELDDSALYLCASSFPDRDTEAFFGQGTRLTVV.

The chain is built from TRBV3-1 (or the pseudogene TRBV3-2) and TRBJ2-6; 7 nucleotides agree with TRBD1. Germline CDR1 reads LGHDT; CDR2 reads YNNKEL (reference sequence). The CDR3 is made up of 17 amino acids. V shed 2 bases, J shed 2 bases, and the junction held 6 bases outside the gene matches. The CDR3 DNA sequence: TGTGCCAGCAGCCAACCCTCAGGGGGAACTGGGGCCAACGTCCTGACTTTC. It translates to CASSQPSGGTGANVLTF.

The chain recombines TRBV19 with TRBJ1-5; TRBD1 might be the D (5 bases). Germline CDR1 is LNHDA and CDR2 is SQIVND (reference sequence). This CDR3 has 12 amino acids. The V end was cut by 8 bases, the J end by 5 bases, with 10 bases between. CDR3 residues: CASGGVYQPQHF. The DNA for the CDR3 is TGTGCCAGTGGGGGGGTGTATCAGCCCCAGCATTTT.

V and J are TRBV28 and TRBJ2-7, with D perhaps TRBD2 (6 bases). This CDR3 is built from 13 residues. Trimming shortened V by 7 bases and J by 2 bases, and 12 bases separated the two germline ends. Germline V lookup: CDR1 MDHEN, CDR2 SYDVKM. Written as DNA, the CDR3 is TGTGCCAGCACCCCCCCGGGGGCCTACGAGCAGTACTTC. It specifies CASTPPGAYEQYF.

The V call is TRBV5-1, the J call TRBJ1-6; 10 positions agree with TRBD1. This CDR3 has 16 residues. Trimming cost V 4 bases and J 7 bases; bases outside gene matches: 8. The germline V gene encodes CDR1 SGHRS and CDR2 YFSETQ. The CDR3 coding sequence is TGCGCCAGCAGCCTGGACGGGACAGGGGTAAATTCACCCCTCCACTTT. This translates into CASSLDGTGVNSPLHF.

The chain couples TRBV19 to TRBJ1-4, with TRBD1 as a possible D gene (6 bases). The CDR3 consists of 15 residues. V was cut by 3 bases and J by 0 bases, with 8 bases left in between. Germline CDR1 is LNHDA and CDR2 is SQIVND (reference sequence). The CDR3 region is CASSIGQSTNEKLFF. The DNA of the CDR3 is TGTGCCAGTAGTATTGGACAGTCAACTAATGAAAAACTGTTTTTT. Together with reference TRBV19 and TRBJ1-4, the CDR3 gives the full variable domain: DGGITQSPKYLFRKEGQNVTLSCEQNLNHDAMYWYRQDPGQGLRLIYYSQIVNDFQKGDIAEGYSVSREKKESFPLTVTSAQKNPTAFYLCASSIGQSTNEKLFFGSGTQLSVL.

This chain joins TRBV7-9 and TRBJ1-1, with 8 bases identical to TRBD1. With 1 base clipped from V and 1 base from J, the junction kept 2 bases outside the gene matches. Germline CDR1 SEHNR, CDR2 FQNEAQ (reference sequence). The CDR3 is 15 residues long. The CDR3, as DNA: TGTGCCAGCAGCTTAGGGACAGGGCCGAACACTGAAGCTTTCTTT. Its translation is CASSLGTGPNTEAFF.

The chain carries TRBV11-2 and TRBJ2-2; 10 bases align to TRBD2. V dropped 4 bases and J dropped 1; count of bases not matched to a gene: 12. Germline CDR1 and CDR2: SGHAT and FQNNGV. The CDR3 is made up of 19 amino acids. CDR3 in DNA: TGTGCCAGCAGCTACCCCCCGGGATCTAGCGGGAGGAACACCGGGGAGCTGTTTTTT. This gives the protein CASSYPPGSSGRNTGELFF.

The DNA for the CDR3 is TGTGCCAGCAGCTTAACGCGGACTAGCGGTGAGCAGTACTTC. Residues: CASSLTRTSGEQYF. V usage is TRBV7-9 and J usage is TRBJ2-7; 10 positions agree with TRBD2. CDR3 length: 14 amino acids. V lost 2 bases to trimming and J lost 7 bases; unmatched junction nucleotides: 5. Looked up from germline, CDR1 is SEHNR and CDR2 is FQNEAQ (reference sequence).

The chain links TRBV19 to TRBJ1-4; possible D gene TRBD1, 6 bases. The CDR3 loop spans 14 amino acids. Per germline, CDR1 LNHDA and CDR2 SQIVND (reference sequence). Deletions cut 7 bases from V and 3 bases from J, with 12 bases between. The CDR3 sequence is CASTSQGSNEKLFF. CDR3 DNA sequence: TGTGCCAGTACCTCACAGGGATCTAATGAAAAACTGTTTTTT.

The rearrangement uses TRBV11-2 and TRBJ1-3; a weak D match, TRBD1 (6 bases). Germline V gene lookup returns CDR1 SGHAT and CDR2 FQNNGV. Trimming left V 5 bases short and J 4 bases short, with 9 bases between. The CDR3 length is 13 residues. For the CDR3, the DNA is TGTGCCAGCAGCATCGGGACAGGAAACACCATATATTTT. Residues: CASSIGTGNTIYF.

This chain joins TRBV2 and TRBJ1-2, with D possibly TRBD1 on 6 matching bases. V dropped 2 bases and J dropped 2 bases, with 9 bases sitting between them. CDR1 and CDR2 from the germline V gene are SNHLY and FYNNEI. This CDR3 comprises 14 residues. The CDR3 DNA reads as TGTGCCAGCAGTGAACACAGGGAGAACTATGGCTACACCTTC. Amino acid sequence: CASSEHRENYGYTF.

The rearrangement links TRBV5-1 to TRBJ1-6; TRBD1 matches 7 bases. Germline CDR1 and CDR2: SGHRS and YFSETQ. The J segment lost 7 bases and the V segment lost 4 bases, leaving 2 bases of the junction unmatched. This CDR3 is built from 13 residues. The CDR3 DNA is TGCGCCAGCAGCAAGACAGGGAATTCACCCCTCCACTTT. It encodes CASSKTGNSPLHF.

V is TRBV2 and J is TRBJ1-5, with D unclear. V dropped 4 bases and J dropped 3 bases, with 7 bases sitting between them. The germline CDR1 and CDR2 sequences are SNHLY and FYNNEI. The CDR3 is 13 residues long. The CDR3 coding sequence is TGTGCCAGCAGTGCCAGTTTCAATCAGCCCCAGCATTTT. It encodes CASSASFNQPQHF.

The genes are TRBV2 and TRBJ2-5; D possibly corresponds to TRBD1 (5 bases). The V end was cut by 5 bases, the J end by 5 bases, with 15 bases between. Germline V gene sequence: CDR1 SNHLY, CDR2 FYNNEI. The CDR3 length is 14 residues. CDR3 coding DNA: TGTGCCAGCAGTCAAGGGATATCAGGGGAGACCCAGTACTTC. It is translated as CASSQGISGETQYF.

The J gene is TRBJ1-3, the V gene TRBV30, with D tentatively TRBD1 (6 bases). The V end lost 2 bases, the J end lost 4 bases, and 9 bases lay between the germline ends. This CDR3 spans 13 amino acids. CDR1 GTSNPN and CDR2 SVGIG come from the germline V gene (reference sequence). The CDR3 loop is CAWSWGQGNTIYF. The CDR3 DNA sequence: TGTGCCTGGAGTTGGGGGCAGGGAAACACCATATATTTT.

There are a few counts of this clone. The chain combines TRBV28 with TRBJ2-7; 7 nucleotides line up with TRBD2. Losses at the gene ends were 8 bases for V and 13 bases for J; bases not matched to a gene: 14. The germline V gene encodes CDR1 MDHEN and CDR2 SYDVKM. The CDR3 runs 12 residues. The DNA of the CDR3 is TGTGCCAGCTTGGGCCTCGGAGGAGCGGGATACTTC. Residues: CASLGLGGAGYF. Complete variable domain (other parts from reference TRBV28 and TRBJ2-7): DVKVTQSSRYLVKRTGEKVFLECVQDMDHENMFWYRQDPGLGLRLIYFSYDVKMKEKGDIPEGYSVSREKKERFSLILESASTNQTSMYLCASLGLGGAGYFGPGTRLTVT.

The J gene is TRBJ1-2, the V gene TRBV30; TRBD1 matches at 7 bases. J lost 3 bases, V lost 6 bases, and 16 bases had no gene match. The CDR3 is made up of 16 amino acids. Per the germline V gene, CDR1 is GTSNPN and CDR2 is SVGIG (reference sequence). The CDR3 DNA sequence: TGTGCCTGCACAACAGGGGCCGCATCCATTTACTATGGCTACACCTTC. Protein product: CACTTGAASIYYGYTF.

The chain joins TRBV6-5 to TRBJ2-7, with TRBD1 matching over 10 bases. This CDR3 is built from 15 residues. The junction had 8 bases not matched to a gene; V was cut back by 6 bases and J by 3 bases. Germline CDR1 reads MNHEY; CDR2 reads SVGAGI. DNA for the CDR3: TGTGCCAGCAGCTCTCCGGGACAGGGGATCTACGAGCAGTACTTC. It yields the protein CASSSPGQGIYEQYF.

The chain uses TRBV6-5 and TRBJ2-3; 12 positions match TRBD2. V dropped 5 bases and J dropped 3; count of bases not matched to a gene: 0. This CDR3 has 14 residues. Looked up from germline, CDR1 is MNHEY and CDR2 is SVGAGI. DNA of the CDR3: TGTGCCAGCAGTCTAGCGGGGGGGACAGATACGCAGTATTTT. Residues: CASSLAGGTDTQYF.

The J gene is TRBJ2-1, the V gene TRBV6-4; maybe TRBD1 (6 bases). CDR1 is MRHNA and CDR2 is SNTAGT in the germline V gene. The CDR3 runs to 14 residues. Trimming cost V 4 bases and J 8 bases, with 15 bases left between them. CDR3 in DNA: TGTGCCAGCAGTGTTTGGGGACAAGGGGATGAGCAGTTCTTC. Protein product: CASSVWGQGDEQFF.

V usage is TRBV5-6 and J usage is TRBJ1-5, with D perhaps matching TRBD1 (6 bases). V lost 4 bases, J lost 5 bases, and 16 bases lay in between. From germline, CDR1 is SGHDT and CDR2 YYEEEE. This CDR3 has 15 amino acids. In nucleotides, the CDR3 is TGTGCCAGCAGCGGAACAGGGAATCGACATCAGCCCCAGCATTTT. Residues: CASSGTGNRHQPQHF.

V and J are TRBV14 and TRBJ2-6, with 8 bases lining up with TRBD1. CDR1 SGHDN and CDR2 FVKESK come from the germline V gene. J gave up 4 bases and V 11 bases, and 13 bases lay outside the gene matches. The CDR3 has 16 amino acids. This CDR3 is CADILNRGTGANVLTF. The CDR3 DNA is TGTGCCGACATACTAAACAGGGGGACCGGGGCCAACGTCCTGACTTTC.

The J gene is TRBJ1-1, the V gene TRBV28; D possibly corresponds to TRBD1 (5 bases). Trimming left V 6 bases short and J 5 bases short, with 13 bases between. This CDR3 contains 13 residues. Germline V gene sequence: CDR1 MDHEN, CDR2 SYDVKM. The CDR3, as DNA: TGTGCCAGCAGGGGGCCCCCTCGAACTGAAGCTTTCTTT. Protein: CASRGPPRTEAFF. The full variable domain, completed using reference TRBV28 and TRBJ1-1, is DVKVTQSSRYLVKRTGEKVFLECVQDMDHENMFWYRQDPGLGLRLIYFSYDVKMKEKGDIPEGYSVSREKKERFSLILESASTNQTSMYLCASRGPPRTEAFFGQGTRLTVV.

This clone was counted between two and nine times. The chain uses TRBV28 and TRBJ1-6; weak D call: TRBD1 (6 bases). CDR3 size: 14 residues. V lost 5 bases, J lost 8 bases, and 13 bases lay in between. From germline, CDR1 is MDHEN and CDR2 SYDVKM. CDR3 loop: CASSVTGTHSPLHF. The CDR3 coding sequence is TGTGCCAGCAGTGTGACAGGAACCCATTCACCCCTCCACTTT.